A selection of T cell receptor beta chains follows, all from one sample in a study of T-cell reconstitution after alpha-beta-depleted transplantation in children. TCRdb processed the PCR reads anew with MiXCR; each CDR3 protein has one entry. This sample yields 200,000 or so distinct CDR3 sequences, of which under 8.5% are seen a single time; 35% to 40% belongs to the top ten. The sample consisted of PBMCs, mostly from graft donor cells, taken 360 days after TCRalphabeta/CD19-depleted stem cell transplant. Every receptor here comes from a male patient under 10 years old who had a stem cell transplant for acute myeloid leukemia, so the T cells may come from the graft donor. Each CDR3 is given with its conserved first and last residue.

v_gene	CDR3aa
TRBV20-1	CSAGRDPETYEQYF
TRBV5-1	CASRKLAGGIEETQYF
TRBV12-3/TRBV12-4	CASTHRGLSYEQYF
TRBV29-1	CSVERGTADSYNEQFF
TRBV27	CASSFLGGYGTDTQYF
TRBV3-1	CASSHETGRQPLHF
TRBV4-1	CASSHGTGGELFF
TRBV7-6	CASSLAASGVRDEQFF
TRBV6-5	CASSYFTGYHSNQPQHF
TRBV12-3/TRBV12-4	CASSLGRQVIQNTEAFF
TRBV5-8	CASSYTEETQYF
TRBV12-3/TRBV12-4	CASSLEHRGGGNQPQHF
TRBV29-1	CSGGSVGQPQHF
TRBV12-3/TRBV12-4	CASSLTSPDRETQYF
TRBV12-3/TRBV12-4	CASSFGGTKNIQYF
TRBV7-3	CASSPRLAGGNTDTQYF
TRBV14	CASSSRAGQNNEQFF
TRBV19	CASSSGLAELQETQYF
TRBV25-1	CAIALGIQYF
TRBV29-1	CSVEVGSYNEQFF
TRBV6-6	CASRDRDGYGYTF